The sequence of this TCR beta chain was determined in a study of cytomegalovirus exposure and HLA in healthy donors. The CDR3 length is 13 residues. CDR1 and CDR2 from the germline V gene are SNHLY and FYNNEI. V shed 6 bases, J shed 6 bases, and the junction held 8 bases outside the gene matches. Study results and caveats: While the bulk of TCR sequences proved rare, some public TCRs turned up in many donors. Through in vitro validation, three CMV-associated chains were shown to be specific for CMV antigens. With further analysis later on, most CMV-associated TCR beta chains appeared HLA-restricted. In a later analysis, TCR beta V- and J-gene trimming was associated with a missense DCLRE1C variant.

PCR was performed using 60 Vbeta and 13 Jbeta primers. Some clones are missing from TCRdb's copy, which holds only in-frame ones; the method was immunoSEQ multiplex PCR. In the table there are roughly 190,000 clones, roughly 79% of which are singletons. A note on this clone: What it recognizes is unknown.

The clonotype was recovered from a young woman in good health and CMV-seronegative. Sequencing input: PBMCs. The genes are TRBV2 and TRBJ2-7; 7 bases are shared with TRBD2. CDR3 protein: CASRRDYSGEQYF. The CDR3 DNA follows: TGTGCCAGCAGACGGGACTACAGTGGCGAGCAGTACTTC.